Sequencing of this TCR beta chain was carried out in a study of Ad26.COV2.S vaccination and SARS-CoV-2 variants (dated by TCRdb to the early 2020s). In terms of the full investigation: Vaccine-arm donors came from COV1001, a multicentre, randomized, double-blind, placebo-controlled phase I-IIa trial of Ad26.COV2.S in healthy adults. Trial participants were randomized into five groups of five, in which low-dose or high-dose Ad26.COV2.S was given once or twice, or placebo was given on both occasions. Throughout the experiments and outcome assessment, investigators stayed blinded to trial group allocation. The TCR-sequenced set comprised around 30 samples: some 19 Ad26.COV2.S vaccine recipients, 5 placebo recipients and 8 SARS-CoV-2 convalescent individuals. TCRbeta repertoire sequencing served as the tool for gauging how specific and how broad the SARS-CoV-2-reactive T cell receptors were following Ad26.COV2.S vaccination. Ad26.COV2.S was administered intramuscularly at a dose of 5x10^10 or 1x10^11 viral particles, either as one shot or as two shots given 56 days apart.

This specimen's treatment or condition label, interpreted: some 20 received Ad26.COV2.S at low or high dose, single or two shots; about 5 received placebo; per-sample allocation not given. For vaccine and placebo recipients, repertoires were sequenced using samples collected on day 63 after the first injection. Between 29 July and 7 August 2020, Cohort 1b enrolled 25 adults aged 18-55 years at one site in Boston, USA. Ad26.COV2.S was a replication-incompetent adenovirus type 26 vector expressing a prefusion-stabilized SARS-CoV-2 spike protein from the original Wuhan strain. The immunoSEQ Assay was the method used to sequence TCRbeta CDR3 regions. After extraction, genomic DNA underwent amplification by bias-controlled multiplex PCR, followed by high-throughput sequencing. Concerning the study's data processing: To quantify the absolute abundance of every unique TCRbeta CDR3 region, sequences were collapsed and filtered. Usable DNA was measured by amplifying reference genes present in all nucleated cells, and TCRbeta template counts were normalized to that usable DNA to estimate T cell fraction. Repertoire TCRs were annotated as SARS-CoV-2-specific by exact matching of V gene, CDR3 amino acid sequence and J gene to a known reactive TCR set. MIRA supplied the reference SARS-CoV-2 TCR set, which was filtered for enrichment in COVID-19-positive ImmuneCODE repertoires so that public or cross-reactive TCRs were removed. Drawing on the MIRA antigens, annotated TCRs were analysed further at the level of specific ORF or position within ORF. Breadth was defined as the number of annotated unique rearrangements divided by the total number of unique productive rearrangements, and depth was defined as the summed frequency of the annotated unique rearrangements. Group comparisons of TCR breadth used two-sided Wilcoxon rank-sum tests. This immuneACCESS table, as held by TCRdb, lists in-frame sequences with V and J called but not all clones. Of the missing ones, under half trace to an unresolved V gene in checked studies; the others have no known cause. V and J calls and clone size are as listed in that table; D and trimming were resolved from the DNA. Recorded for this sample are a few hundred thousand clones; 92% of them occurred a single time. The ten biggest clones cover about 1.7% of the sample.

Reading from cysteine to phenylalanine, the CDR3 counts 14 amino acids. The entry retains the CDR3 DNA only, 42 bases that are in frame from base 1. Based on the germline V gene, the CDR1 and CDR2 sequences are KGHSH and LQKENI. The junction shows trimming of 1 base on V and 8 bases on J, and the gene matches do not reach 4 bases of it. Worth noting for this clone: Its antigen remains undetermined. No base qualities exist here, and no much larger clone lies one base off it.

On the study overall, not on this receptor specifically: After vaccination, substantial breadth of spike-specific CD8+ and CD4+ T cell responses was reported. Spike-specific TCR breadth was higher in Ad26.COV2.S recipients than in placebo recipients (P = 0.0014). Comparable non-spike TCR breadth was observed between vaccine and placebo recipients, consistent with only spike being contained in the vaccine. The authors noted that the TCR breadth and depth analyses may have underestimated total T cell responses. The study was not powered for comparison of responses between vaccine doses or regimens.

The chain uses TRBV18 and TRBJ1-4; the central 7 bases match TRBD1. The sample here was peripheral blood, taken in a trial of Ad26.COV2.S vaccine versus placebo. The receptor was isolated from a person aged 18-65 years who received the Ad26.COV2.S COVID-19 vaccine or a placebo. The CDR3 sequence is CASSPQGAGEKLFF. Read as DNA, the sequence is TGTGCCAGCTCACCACAGGGGGCCGGGGAAAAACTGTTTTTT.